This is a list of T cell receptor beta chains from one sample in a study of blood T cell repertoires in COVID-19. Profiling relied on immunoSEQ multiplex PCR, and the TCRdb table lists in-frame clones only, not all of them. The sample consists of some 150,000 clones, around 83% of them appearing once. The sample taken for sequencing was peripheral blood. The source of these receptors is a woman between 45 and 60 years old in a cohort sampled during active or convalescent COVID-19. Both conserved end residues are part of each CDR3. The D gene is left open where the match is weak. Size is omitted from some rows. Given values are once, few, many or a class for expanded clones.

>-|TRBV27|TRBJ1-1|-
TGTGCCAGCAGTTTTGGGTCAGGTGAAGCTTTCTTT
CASSFGSGEAFF
>-|TRBV6-4|TRBJ2-5|-
TGTGCCAGCAGTCCCGAAGGCGCGGGGCAAGAGACCCAGTACTTC
CASSPEGAGQETQYF
>once|TRBV6-4|TRBJ2-1|-
TGTGCCAGCAGTGACTCCAGGGGGGCGAGTTCCGATGAGCAGTTCTTC
CASSDSRGASSDEQFF
>once|TRBV6-5|TRBJ2-2|TRBD2
TGTGCCAGCATCCGGACTAGCGGGGGTTCCGGGGAGCTGTTTTTT
CASIRTSGGSGELFF
>-|TRBV5-1|TRBJ2-3|TRBD2
TGCGCCAGCAGCTGGACCGGGACTAGCGGGGGTCTGTTGACAGATACGCAGTATTTT
CASSWTGTSGGLLTDTQYF
>once|TRBV7-9|TRBJ2-1|TRBD2
TGTGCCAGCAGCCCAAGACTAGCGGGGGGCGGGTACAATGAGCAGTTCTTC
CASSPRLAGGGYNEQFF
>-|TRBV27|TRBJ2-5|TRBD2
TGTGCCAGCAGCTATAGCCCTAGCGGGGGTGAGACCCAGTACTTC
CASSYSPSGGETQYF
>-|TRBV6-5|TRBJ1-2|-
TGTGCCAGCAGTCAGTTCGCTAGCTATGGCTACACCTTC
CASSQFASYGYTF
>-|TRBV10-3|TRBJ2-7|TRBD2
TGTGCCTACCCCCCCAAACTAGCGGGCCCCTACGAGCAGTACTTC
CAYPPKLAGPYEQYF
>-|TRBV19|TRBJ2-1|-
TGTGCCAGTAGTCCCTGGGGGGGCCAGAAGGAAAATGAGCAGTTCTTC
CASSPWGGQKENEQFF
>-|TRBV7-2|TRBJ2-7|TRBD2
TGTGCCAGCAGCTTTACTAGCGGGTGGGGGTACGAGCAGTACTTC
CASSFTSGWGYEQYF
>-|TRBV2|TRBJ1-2|-
TGTGCCAGCATAGAACAGATGCTTTATGGCTACACCTTC
CASIEQMLYGYTF
>once|TRBV5-1|TRBJ1-1|TRBD1
TGCGCCAGCAGCTTGCGGGGGTCCGGACAGGGAAGGAACACTGAAGCTTTCTTT
CASSLRGSGQGRNTEAFF
>-|TRBV25-1|TRBJ1-2|TRBD1
TGTGCCAGCAGTGCCCATGGGGCTACAGGGGTGAAGGGTGGCTACACCTTC
CASSAHGATGVKGGYTF
>-|TRBV6-5|TRBJ1-4|-
TGTGCCAGCAGTTACTACGGGCCGGGGAGTGAAAAACTGTTTTTT
CASSYYGPGSEKLFF
>-|TRBV6-2/TRBV6-3|TRBJ2-7|TRBD2
TGTGCCAGCAGTTACACTCAGCGGGGGGCCCTCGAGCAGTACTTC
CASSYTQRGALEQYF
>once|TRBV9|TRBJ1-5|-
TGTGCCAGCAGCGTAGACGCCTTGAGGCAGCCCCAGCATTTT
CASSVDALRQPQHF
>-|TRBV30|TRBJ1-1|TRBD1
TGTGCCTGGAGTGTGGGCAGGGGGGAAGCTTTCTTT
CAWSVGRGEAFF
>-|TRBV4-3|TRBJ2-3|-
TGCGCCAGCAGCCTTTGGGGGGGCACAGATACGCAGTATTTT
CASSLWGGTDTQYF
>-|TRBV10-3|TRBJ1-2|-
TGTGCCATCAGTGCTGGTCAGGGATCGGATATCTATGGCTACACCTTC
CAISAGQGSDIYGYTF
>-|TRBV6-5|TRBJ2-7|TRBD1
TGTGCCAGCAGTTACTGGGGACAGGGGGCGAAAAACGAGCAGTACTTC
CASSYWGQGAKNEQYF
>-|TRBV30|TRBJ2-1|-
TGTGCCTGGAGGGGCCCGAGCGGTGCAAATGAGCAGTTCTTC
CAWRGPSGANEQFF
>-|TRBV18|TRBJ2-4|-
TGTGCCAGCTCACCACCGGGCCAGGGCCAAAACATTCAGTACTTC
CASSPPGQGQNIQYF
>-|TRBV20-1|TRBJ1-1|-
TGCAGTGCTAGAGTCACAACGGGAGCTTTCTTT
CSARVTTGAFF
>few|TRBV21-1|TRBJ1-5|-
TGTGCCAGCAGCAAAAACCGGGACAGGGGGTTGTGTCAGCCCCAGCATTTT
CASSKNRDRGLCQPQHF
>-|TRBV7-2|TRBJ2-3|TRBD1
TGTGCCAGCAGCGCGCAGGGGGCAGATACGCAGTATTTT
CASSAQGADTQYF
>once|TRBV7-3|TRBJ2-1|-
TGTGCCAGCAGTCCTACCTCGAGAGATGAGCAGTTCTTC
CASSPTSRDEQFF
>-|TRBV2|TRBJ1-5|TRBD1
TGTGCCAGCAGTTACGGACAGGGTCGACGGCCCCAGCATTTT
CASSYGQGRRPQHF
>-|TRBV30|TRBJ2-7|TRBD2
TGTGCCTGGGGGACTAGCGGGCGTTACGAGCAGTACTTC
CAWGTSGRYEQYF
>-|TRBV30|TRBJ1-6|TRBD1
TGTGCCTGGACTCCGGGACAGGGATTTTCACCCCTCCACTTT
CAWTPGQGFSPLHF
>-|TRBV7-6|TRBJ2-1|TRBD2
TGTGCCAGCAGCGCGAAACTAGCGGGGGAGGTTTACAATGAGCAGTTCTTC
CASSAKLAGEVYNEQFF
>-|TRBV6-5|TRBJ1-1|TRBD1
TGTGCCAGCAGTCGACAGGGGAGGTTGAACACTGAAGCTTTCTTT
CASSRQGRLNTEAFF
>once|TRBV25-1|TRBJ2-2|-
TGTGCCAGCGGGTCGACAGGGAGGAGGACCGGGGAGCTGTTTTTT
CASGSTGRRTGELFF
>-|TRBV5-1|TRBJ2-3|TRBD2
TGCGCCAGCAGCTTGAGTGCGGGGGAAGATACGCAGTATTTT
CASSLSAGEDTQYF
>once|TRBV4-3|TRBJ2-1|TRBD2
TGCGCCAGCAGCCAAGCGCGGACTAGCGGGGGGTTTAGCTCCTACAATGAGCAGTTCTTC
CASSQARTSGGFSSYNEQFF
>-|TRBV5-4|TRBJ1-2|TRBD1
TGTGCCAGCAGCCCCCGGGGACAGAACTATGGCTACACCTTC
CASSPRGQNYGYTF
>-|TRBV3-1/TRBV3-2|TRBJ1-1|-
TGTGCCAGCAGCCAGCTATTAGGGGCTAACACTGAAGCTTTCTTT
CASSQLLGANTEAFF
>-|TRBV18|TRBJ1-3|-
TGTGCCAGCTCACCACCCGCGGCCTCTGGAAACACCATATATTTT
CASSPPAASGNTIYF
>-|TRBV7-2|TRBJ2-7|TRBD2
TGTGCCAGCAGCTCCCAACTAGCGGGGGGGGTCGAGCAGTACTTC
CASSSQLAGGVEQYF
>-|TRBV7-9|TRBJ1-2|TRBD1
TGTGCCAGCAGCTTACTGGACAGGGGAAACTATGGCTACACCTTC
CASSLLDRGNYGYTF
>-|TRBV11-2|TRBJ1-1|TRBD1
TGTGCCAGCAGCTCCGACAGGGGCCGATTCGAAGCTTTCTTT
CASSSDRGRFEAFF
>-|TRBV7-8|TRBJ2-7|-
TGTGCCAGCAGCCCTAACTACGAGCAGTACTTC
CASSPNYEQYF
>-|TRBV19|TRBJ1-6|-
TGTGCCAGTAGTATATCACTCGGGGGGTCCTATAATTCACCCCTCCACTTT
CASSISLGGSYNSPLHF
>-|TRBV24-1|TRBJ1-1|-
TGTGCCACCAGACTTCCCGGCGGCACTGAAGCTTTCTTT
CATRLPGGTEAFF
>-|TRBV19|TRBJ2-5|TRBD2
TGTGCCAGTAGCGGGACTATACAAGAGACCCAGTACTTC
CASSGTIQETQYF
>-|TRBV3-1/TRBV3-2|TRBJ1-1|-
TGTGCCAGCAGCCAAGTTGAAGGGGGCACTGAAGCTTTCTTT
CASSQVEGGTEAFF
>-|TRBV3-1/TRBV3-2|TRBJ2-5|TRBD2
TGTGCCAGCAGCCAAGTCTTGCTAGCGGGGGAAGAGACCCAGTACTTC
CASSQVLLAGEETQYF
>-|TRBV4-1|TRBJ1-5|-
TGCGCCAGCAGCCAAGGAGACAGATATTATAGCAATCAGCCCCAGCATTTT
CASSQGDRYYSNQPQHF
>-|TRBV2|TRBJ1-5|TRBD1
TGTGCCAGCAGGGGGGACAGTCGCAATCAGCCCCAGCATTTT
CASRGDSRNQPQHF
>-|TRBV2|TRBJ1-6|TRBD1
TGTGCCAGCAGTTACAGGGGGACGGGTTCCTATAATTCACCCCTCCACTTT
CASSYRGTGSYNSPLHF
>-|TRBV28|TRBJ1-1|-
TGTGCCAGCAGTTTTTGGGGGGGAGCTTTCTTT
CASSFWGGAFF
>-|TRBV5-1|TRBJ1-2|TRBD1
TGCGCCAGCAGCTTACTCCCGGGACAGGGGTTAGGCGGCTACACCTTC
CASSLLPGQGLGGYTF
>-|TRBV5-1|TRBJ2-3|TRBD2
TGCGCCAGCAGCTCTCCCCTAGCGGGGGGATCTGATACGCAGTATTTT
CASSSPLAGGSDTQYF
>-|TRBV7-8|TRBJ2-5|TRBD2
TGTGCCAGCAGCCGCGAGCGGGGCCAAGAGACCCAGTACTTC
CASSRERGQETQYF
>few|TRBV18|TRBJ2-7|-
TGTGCCAGCTCACCTTACCGGGACAAGAACTACGAGCAGTACTTC
CASSPYRDKNYEQYF
>few|TRBV28|TRBJ1-6|TRBD1
TGTGCCAGCAGCACGACAGGGGGTGTCCACTTT
CASSTTGGVHF
>-|TRBV5-1|TRBJ2-7|TRBD1
TGCGCCCGCAGCGGGGGGCGGACAGGGGGCGACGAGCAGTACTTC
CARSGGRTGGDEQYF
>-|TRBV19|TRBJ2-7|TRBD2
TGTGCCAGTAGTGCTAACCTAGCGGGGGGGATCTACGAGCAGTACTTC
CASSANLAGGIYEQYF
>many|TRBV7-9|TRBJ2-6|-
TGTGCCAGCAGCTCCCAGGGGCGGGCCAACGTCCTGACTTTC
CASSSQGRANVLTF